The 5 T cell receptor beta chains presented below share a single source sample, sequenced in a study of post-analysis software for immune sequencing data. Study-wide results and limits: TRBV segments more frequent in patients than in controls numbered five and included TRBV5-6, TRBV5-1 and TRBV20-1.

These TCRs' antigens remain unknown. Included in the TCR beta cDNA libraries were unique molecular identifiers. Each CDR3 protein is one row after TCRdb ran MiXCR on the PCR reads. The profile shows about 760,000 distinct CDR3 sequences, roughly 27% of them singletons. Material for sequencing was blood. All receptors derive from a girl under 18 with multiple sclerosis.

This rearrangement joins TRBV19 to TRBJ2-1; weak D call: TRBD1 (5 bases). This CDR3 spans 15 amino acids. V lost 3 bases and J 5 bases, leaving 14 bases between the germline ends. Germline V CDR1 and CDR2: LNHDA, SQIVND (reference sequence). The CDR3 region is CASSIQGPGNNEQFF. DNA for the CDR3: TGTGCCAGTAGTATTCAGGGTCCAGGAAACAATGAGCAGTTCTTC.

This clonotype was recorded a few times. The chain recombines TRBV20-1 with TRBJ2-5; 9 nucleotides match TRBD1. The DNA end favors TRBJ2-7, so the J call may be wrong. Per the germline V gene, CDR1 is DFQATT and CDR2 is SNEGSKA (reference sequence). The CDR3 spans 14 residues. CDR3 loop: CSARSGQGINEQYF. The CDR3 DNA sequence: TGCAGTGCTAGATCGGGACAGGGTATCAACGAGCAGTACTTC.

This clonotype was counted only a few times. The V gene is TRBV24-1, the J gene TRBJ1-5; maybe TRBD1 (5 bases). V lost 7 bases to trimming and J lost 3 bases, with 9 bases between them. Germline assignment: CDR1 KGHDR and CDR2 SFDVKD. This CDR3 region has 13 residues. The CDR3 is CATSRQSNQPQHF. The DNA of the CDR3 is TGTGCCACCAGCCGACAGTCCAATCAGCCCCAGCATTTT.

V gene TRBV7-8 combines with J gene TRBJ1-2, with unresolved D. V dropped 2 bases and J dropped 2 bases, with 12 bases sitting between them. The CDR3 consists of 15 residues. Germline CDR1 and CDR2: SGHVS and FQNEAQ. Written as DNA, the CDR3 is TGTGCCAGCAGCTTACTAGGCCAGGCCAACTATGGCTACACCTTC. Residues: CASSLLGQANYGYTF. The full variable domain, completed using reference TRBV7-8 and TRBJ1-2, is GAGVSQSPRYKVAKRGQDVALRCDPISGHVSLFWYQQALGQGPEFLTYFQNEAQLDKSGLPSDRFFAERPEGSVSTLKIQRTQQEDSAVYLCASSLLGQANYGYTFGSGTRLTVV.

The CDR3, as DNA: TGTGCCAGCAGTCGCGGTTCTATCTACAATGAGCAGTTCTTC. Its translation is CASSRGSIYNEQFF. This chain connects TRBV6-5 to TRBJ2-1; D is unresolved. Per the germline V gene, CDR1 is MNHEY and CDR2 is SVGAGI. The ends were cut back, 5 bases at V and 3 bases at J, with 11 bases in the middle. The CDR3 is 14 amino acids.